This note documents a single TCR beta chain sequence. Its specificity is not known. The CDR3 loop spans 13 amino acids. The germline gives CDR1 SQVTM, CDR2 ANQGSEA. V lost 6 bases to trimming and J lost 0 bases; unmatched junction nucleotides: 1. These data come from a study of shared clonotypes between healthy human individuals. Study overall: Donors had three CD4 naive, three CD4 memory, two CD8 naive and one CD8 memory plate apiece. Study-wide points: As a rule, naive subsets had a larger estimated richness than memory subsets. Compared with clonotypes that all four donors shared, non-shared clonotypes had lower generation probabilities.

CD45RO negativity and positive selection for CCR7 defined naive CD8 cells, a population that excluded terminally differentiated effector memory CD45RA+ cells. Profiled with immunoSEQ multiplex PCR; TCRdb holds only in-frame clones, not every one. The sample carries 550,000 to 650,000 clones, roughly 96% recorded once. This TCR was sampled from a woman aged 30 to 39 in good health. Sequencing was done on a sample of naive CD8+ T cells sorted from blood. The rearrangement uses TRBV29-1 and TRBJ1-5, with TRBD1 matching 8 bases. Here the CDR3 DNA reads TGCAGCGTACAGGGGGATAGCAATCAGCCCCAGCATTTT. Translation gives CSVQGDSNQPQHF.